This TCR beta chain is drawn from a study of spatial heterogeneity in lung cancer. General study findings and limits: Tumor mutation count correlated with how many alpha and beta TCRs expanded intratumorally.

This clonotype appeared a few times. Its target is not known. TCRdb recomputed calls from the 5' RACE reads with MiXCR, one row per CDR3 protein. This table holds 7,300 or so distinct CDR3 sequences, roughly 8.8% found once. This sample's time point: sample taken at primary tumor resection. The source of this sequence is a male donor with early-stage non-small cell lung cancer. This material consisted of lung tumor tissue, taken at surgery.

The DNA for the CDR3 is TGTGCCAGCAGTTTAATAGCAGGGGGCTTCTCTGAAGCTTTCTTT. This codes for CASSLIAGGFSEAFF. This chain connects TRBV28 to TRBJ1-1; 8 bases fit TRBD1. This CDR3 is 15 amino acids long. Trimming took 2 bases from V and 6 from J; bases not matched to a gene: 8. Germline V gene lookup returns CDR1 MDHEN and CDR2 SYDVKM. The entire variable domain, with the rest obtained from reference TRBV28 and TRBJ1-1, is as follows: DVKVTQSSRYLVKRTGEKVFLECVQDMDHENMFWYRQDPGLGLRLIYFSYDVKMKEKGDIPEGYSVSREKKERFSLILESASTNQTSMYLCASSLIAGGFSEAFFGQGTRLTVV.